Shown below are 3 T cell receptor beta chains from a single sample sequenced in a study of T cell repertoires in cytomegalovirus infection. MiXCR, applied by TCRdb to the reads, yields one record per CDR3 protein. Of 680,000 or so distinct CDR3 sequences in the sample, around a third are singletons; the top ten hold 18%. For these receptors, no antigen is known. The material sequenced was cultured PBMCs, taken from culture after CMV antigen stimulation. All receptors come from a human donor in good health (CMV status not recorded). Some clones in this sample may be carry-over from other donors' samples.

The chain combines TRBV20-1 with TRBJ2-3; D possibly matches TRBD1 or TRBD2 (5 bases each). The germline V and J ends were trimmed by 2 bases and 2 bases, with 11 bases remaining between them. The CDR3 is made up of 14 amino acids. Germline CDR1 DFQATT, CDR2 SNEGSKA (reference sequence). The CDR3 loop is CSARYGAITDTQYF. The CDR3, as DNA: TGCAGTGCTAGATACGGGGCCATCACAGATACGCAGTATTTT.

This clonotype has just one count. CDR3 DNA: TGTGCCAGCAGGGACAGGAAGGGCTACACCTTC. Translated, it gives CASRDRKGYTF. The V and J genes are TRBV2 and TRBJ1-2, with TRBD1 matching 7 bases. V was pared by 6 bases and J by 8 bases, with 3 bases of the junction left unmatched. The length of the CDR3 is 11 residues. Germline V gene data show CDR1 as SNHLY and CDR2 as FYNNEI.

The chain joins TRBV6-5 to TRBJ2-3, with 13 bases lining up with TRBD2. The V gene end was trimmed by 5 bases and the J gene end by 1 base; junction bases not matched to a gene: 3. CDR3 size: 16 residues. Germline loops: CDR1 MNHEY, CDR2 SVGAGI. CDR3 amino acids: CASSRGTSGGTDTQYF. As DNA, the CDR3 is TGTGCCAGCAGTAGGGGGACTAGCGGGGGCACAGATACGCAGTATTTT.